This T cell receptor (beta chain) originates from a study of regulatory T cells in long-lasting Graves disease. Unmatched junction bases numbered 7, after V lost 5 bases and J lost 0 bases. The CDR3 is 16 residues long. Arm-PCR of CDR3 regions and iRepertoire HTBI primers were used to build TCR beta libraries. TCRdb re-called the multiplex PCR reads with MiXCR, one entry per CDR3 protein. The table has roughly 500,000 distinct CDR3 sequences, roughly 14% seen once. Time point specified: newly diagnosed GD, antithyroid drugs for less than 3 months. PBMC-extracted RNA yielded the TCR library. In Xi'an, China, an endocrinology department was the source of patients. This clonotype was detected many times. These same records also appear under a second study, on T cells in Graves' hyperthyroidism and ophthalmopathy.

Sequenced material: peripheral blood mononuclear cells (PBMCs), taken at new diagnosis, from a patient treated with antithyroid drugs. The receptor was isolated from a man aged 30 to 45 with Graves disease. The V and J genes are TRBV12-3 or TRBV12-4 and TRBJ1-3, with TRBD1 matching over 7 bases. In DNA form, the CDR3 reads TGTGCCAGCAGTCCTCAGGGACAGCCCTCTGGAAACACCATATATTTT. Protein product: CASSPQGQPSGNTIYF.